The clone carrying this T cell receptor beta chain turned up a few times. The ends lost 4 bases at V and 8 bases at J; junction bases unmatched: 12. Germline CDR1 is SGDLS and CDR2 is YYNGEE. This CDR3 has 16 amino acids. Researchers took RNA transcripts and amplified the TCR beta CDR3 regions from them. With the HTBI primer set, the TCR CDR3 went through a first round of RT-PCR. TCRdb re-called the multiplex PCR reads through MiXCR, storing one row per CDR3 protein. This sample has hundreds of thousands of distinct CDR3 sequences, with 13% to 15% found just once. The sample originates from a study of T cells in Graves' hyperthyroidism and ophthalmopathy.

Input material: blood. The chain combines TRBV9 with TRBJ2-1; 10 bases agree with TRBD2. The sequence was obtained from a woman aged 18-35 years with Graves' hyperthyroidism. CDR3 DNA: TGTGCCAGCAGCCCAAGCGGGAGGGGGGAAAGTGATGAGCAGTTCTTC. This translates into CASSPSGRGESDEQFF.